This TCR beta chain was identified in a study of cytomegalovirus exposure and HLA in healthy donors listed by TCRdb under 2017. About the full investigation: In an earlier analysis of 587 of the donors, approximately 300 Gb of sequence data and 117 million unique TCR beta sequences from about 179 million T cells were reported. Because of strong linkage in the cohort, roughly five DR-DQ haplotypes were treated as single units for association and clustering. Using immunosequencing, the study profiled T cell repertoires from 666 subjects and related those repertoires to cytomegalovirus serostatus. Donor age, sex, ethnicity and CMV serostatus were collected together with the repertoire data. HLA typing covered class I and class II loci at four-digit resolution. Across 398 genotyped donors of the cohort, an average of approximately 240,000 unique TCR beta nucleotide sequences per donor were sequenced, and around 19% of those sequences were non-productive. The study was designed to test whether signatures of past pathogen exposure could be identified by cataloging public T cell receptors. Among the roughly 400 genotyped donors, 75% to 90% belonged to the genetic ancestry cluster associated with self-reported Caucasian donors. About 300 gigabases of sequencing data and approximately 84 million unique TCR sequences were included in an early release covering 500 to 750 HLA-typed donors. Rather than using new phenotypic data, the later analysis identified candidate immune exposures from TCR beta sequences and from how often those sequences occurred across donors. The study combined high-throughput TCR immunosequencing, statistical association of individual TCRs with disease status, and machine learning to predict cytomegalovirus infection status. An earlier analysis of 587 of the donors used high-throughput TCR beta sequencing to judge whether each TCR beta V gene segment behaved as functional or pseudogenic. Genome-wide SNP genotypes for about 65% of the 666 donors were used in a later genetic analysis, which treated that subset as a discovery cohort. The number of typed donors differed by locus: about 620-630 for A, B, C, DRB1 and DQB1; approximately 530 for DQA1; approximately 600 for DPA1; and 450 to 480 for DPB1. A later analysis re-examined previously published TCR beta repertoires from more than 650 donors and added high-resolution HLA genotyping to investigate patterns of TCR occurrence. All discovery cohort repertoires had been generated on a single sequencing platform. Along with the approximately 700-subject first cohort, a separate validation cohort of some 130 different subjects was used. The paper's findings and limits, for the study overall: The study gave a list of under 200 TCR beta chains associated with cytomegalovirus. The classifier was reported to diagnose cytomegalovirus status with high specificity and sensitivity in both the original cohort and the validation cohort. A further reported finding was that TCR beta sequences accurately predicted the HLA-A and HLA-B alleles for most subjects in the first cohort. In a later genetic analysis, fewer N-insertions in productive TCRs were reported among donors in an Asian-associated ancestry cluster than the roughly 700-donor mean. Some IMGT-functional V segments, including TRBV6-2 and TRBV6-3, could not be distinguished by the 87-base-pair reads and were therefore excluded. In an earlier analysis of around 600 of the donors, most TCR beta V segments were observed in productive rearrangements about 90% or about 30% of the time, broadly matching IMGT annotations. Because counts were too low, 15 or so rarely observed V segments, including chromosome 9 orphons, were excluded from the earlier analysis of 587 of the donors. A cluster of highly shared sequence variants was judged likely to represent a technical artifact of the sequencing pipeline. While some public TCRs were present in many individuals, most TCR sequences turned up only very rarely across donors. Because some donors lacked HLA typing at each locus, the association tests relied only on the typed subset. The cohort was sequenced for TCR beta chains only, and without alpha or paired-chain data the features that could be detected were limited. Assigning TCR associations to individual alleles was difficult when HLA alleles, especially DR and DQ, strongly co-occurred. Compared with equally common non-associated chains, HLA-associated TCR beta chains in a later analysis were more clonally expanded and had lower generation probabilities. Several of the top co-occurrence clusters appeared to be linked to parvovirus B19, influenza, CMV and Epstein-Barr virus, according to a later analysis. Presence/absence analyses assumed roughly uniform sequencing depth across donors, an assumption that may not hold. It was suggested by the authors that the approach could potentially be generalized to other disease states and immunological phenotypes. Correlated functional status among segregating V segments might reflect linkage disequilibrium, but an unknown experimental factor could not be ruled out. A later genetic analysis associated a missense DCLRE1C variant with V-gene and J-gene trimming of TCR beta chains, and an independent cohort replicated the association. According to a later analysis, TCR association rates differed among HLA loci, with DRB1 alleles showing the most associated TCRs and HLA-C alleles showing the fewest. In vitro tests confirmed that a few of the cytomegalovirus-associated TCR beta chains recognize cytomegalovirus antigens. CMV serostatus was the only immune exposure information available for the cohort. According to a later analysis, most CMV-associated TCR beta chains appeared to be HLA-restricted, and the HLA associations seemed to be driven largely by CMV exposure. Specific HLA alleles were associated with 16,951 TCR beta sequences at a false discovery rate of 0.05 in a later analysis.

Counted from cysteine to phenylalanine, this CDR3 has 13 amino acids. Only CDR3 DNA remains: 39 bases, in frame from the first base. Here V drops 4 bases and J drops 12 bases, and the junction holds 6 bases not matched to any gene. The germline V gene gives CDR1 as SGHTA and CDR2 as FQGNSA. The cohort was made up of 500 to 800 healthy bone marrow donors. At the time of sampling, every cohort member was nominally healthy, though immune exposures that went unrecorded were likely present. The donor was CMV seropositive and was included in the group of 250 to 300 seropositive cohort members. A peripheral blood sample was collected from each donor, and TCR beta sequencing was performed on peripheral blood mononuclear cells. Genomic DNA was extracted from the blood cell samples with the Qiagen DNeasy Blood Extraction Kit. The method was the immunoSEQ multiplex PCR assay. The multiplex PCR relied on a mix of 60 forward primers for TCR Vbeta segments and 13 reverse primers for TCR Jbeta segments. Amplification of the CDR3 region of rearranged TCR beta genes was performed with a multiplex PCR assay on genomic DNA. The Illumina HiSeq System was used to sequence the amplified TCR beta libraries as 87-base-pair reads. In the authors' own workflow: A later analysis tallied tens of millions of unique TCR beta chains across the 660 or so repertoires, and some 10 million of those chains were shared by two or more donors. Raw reads were error-corrected and collapsed into unique sequences by a nearest-neighbor algorithm in which closely related sequences were merged to remove PCR and sequencing errors. Alignment of CDR3 sequences to IMGT reference sequences was used to assign V, D and J gene segments. For a sequence to be retained, a match of at least six nucleotides was required to both a V gene segment and a J gene segment. A rearrangement counted as productive if the CDR3 had no stop codons and remained in frame with V and J, and every other rearrangement counted as non-productive. Following IMGT convention, CDR3 was defined as the stretch from the second conserved V-encoded cysteine up to the conserved J-encoded phenylalanine. Sequences without an unambiguous match to a single V gene segment were excluded from the earlier analysis of 450 to 650 of the donors. In an earlier analysis of 587 of the donors, V segments were called functional above 56.7% productive rearrangements and were called segregating when the between-donor standard deviation exceeded 5%. A statistical classification framework was developed to diagnose cytomegalovirus status using the catalog of TCR beta chain sequences. A later analysis assigned V and J genes by comparing TCR nucleotide sequences with IMGT/GENE-DB human TR gene sequences. Using the TCRdist pipeline, a later analysis assigned CDR3 sequences along with most-parsimonious VDJ recombination scenarios. In a later analysis, every TCR beta chain was defined by the combination of its CDR3 amino acid sequence and its V-gene family, and reads without a unique V-gene family were dropped. A later analysis removed 592 highly shared, low-generation-probability nucleotide sequences to deal with suspected cross-contamination and a sequencing artifact. A later analysis calculated a clonal expansion index for each public chain from normalized within-repertoire ranks of inferred template counts. In a later analysis, generation probabilities were computed with a VDJ recombination model fitted to out-of-frame rearrangements, and the resulting probabilities were checked against IGoR. In a later analysis, TCR-TCR, TCR-HLA and TCR-CMV co-occurrence was scored with hypergeometric tests, and a repertoire-size bias correction was applied to TCR pairs. A later analysis estimated false discovery rates by permuting HLA or CMV assignments 20 times. In a later analysis, co-occurring TCRs were grouped using DBSCAN, and TCRdist sequence similarity was added for clustering within HLA-allele-positive subsets. Repertoires with fewer than 30,000 or more than 120,000 public chains, plus five repertoires with anomalous nucleotide sharing, were excluded from co-occurrence clustering. The clones in this table, taken by TCRdb from immuneACCESS, are in-frame only. Not every clone is retained; where verified, under half of the shortfall comes from an unresolved V gene, and the cause of the rest is unknown. Clonal size and the V and J genes are those of that table, whereas D and trimming came from the DNA. This sample's table contains under 65,000 clones. Over 9% of the sample is in the top ten clones.

Concerning this clone itself: Its target antigen remains unknown.

The TCR sequence derives from a woman between 25 and 40 years old in good health and CMV-seropositive. The material sequenced was PBMCs. The V gene is TRBV7-2 and the J gene is TRBJ2-1; 10 bases in the junction line up with TRBD2. At the DNA level, the sequence is TGTGCCAGCAGCTCTCTAGCGGGGGATCGGCAGTTCTTC. This gives the protein CASSSLAGDRQFF.